Presented here are 18 T cell receptor beta chains from one specimen sequenced in a study of shared clonotypes between healthy human individuals. Profiling relied on immunoSEQ multiplex PCR, and the TCRdb table lists in-frame clones only, not all of them. The sample lists roughly 2.6 million clones; roughly nine tenths were seen once. The sequencing sample was made of naive CD4+ T cells sorted from blood. Subset denoted: CD45RA+ positively selected. These receptors were taken from a man in his late teens or twenties in good health.

This chain connects TRBV18 to TRBJ2-3, with 8 bases matching TRBD1. The CDR3 is 15 amino acids. Per the germline V gene, CDR1 is KGHSH and CDR2 is LQKENI. The junction had 3 bases not matched to a gene; V was cut back by 3 bases and J by 1 base. CDR3 sequence: CASSPQGQGTDTQYF. As DNA, the CDR3 is TGTGCCAGCTCACCCCAGGGACAGGGCACAGATACGCAGTATTTT.

The J gene is TRBJ2-2, the V gene TRBV5-1; 7 bases line up with TRBD1. V shed 6 bases and J 4 bases; nucleotides not matched to a gene: 12. Germline V gives CDR1 SGHRS, CDR2 YFSETQ. The CDR3 sequence is 16 residues long. CDR3 in amino acids: CASTNRGDRGTGELFF. DNA for the CDR3: TGCGCCAGCACCAACAGGGGAGATAGGGGCACCGGGGAGCTGTTTTTT.

The CDR3 sequence: CSVGSDSPLHF. As DNA, the CDR3 is TGCAGCGTTGGATCGGATTCACCCCTCCACTTT. The chain couples TRBV29-1 to TRBJ1-6, with unresolved D. The CDR3 covers 11 residues. The V and J ends lost 4 bases and 8 bases respectively, with 6 bases between them. Per the germline V gene, CDR1 is SQVTM and CDR2 is ANQGSEA.

As to this clone: Other DNA sequences in this sample translate to the same CDR3. The CDR3 here is CASSEGVAKNIQYF. The CDR3 DNA follows: TGTGCCAGCAGTGAAGGGGTTGCCAAAAACATTCAGTACTTC. V usage is TRBV2 and J usage is TRBJ2-4; no clear D. The V and J ends lost 1 base and 1 base respectively, with 5 bases between them. CDR3 length equals 14 residues. Germline CDR1 SNHLY, CDR2 FYNNEI.

The genes are TRBV10-2 and TRBJ1-5, with TRBD1 as a possible D gene (5 bases). Between the trimmed V and J ends, which lost 6 bases and 0 bases, there was a span of 9 bases. Germline V gene data show CDR1 as WSHSY and CDR2 as SAAADI. The CDR3 is 14 residues long. CDR3 sequence (DNA): TGCGCCAGCAGGGACACTTATAGCAATCAGCCCCAGCATTTT. Its protein is CASRDTYSNQPQHF.

The genes are TRBV19 and TRBJ1-1; possible D gene TRBD1, 6 bases. V dropped 4 bases and J dropped 7 bases, with 16 bases sitting between them. Germline-derived CDR1 and CDR2 are LNHDA and SQIVND (reference sequence). The CDR3 is made up of 14 amino acids. Written as DNA, the CDR3 is TGTGCCAGTAGTAGAGACGACAGGATTGGTGAAGCTTTCTTT. This encodes CASSRDDRIGEAFF.

CDR3 region: CATWDFLGTQYF. The CDR3 bases are TGTGCCACTTGGGACTTTTTGGGGACCCAGTACTTC. This chain uses TRBV10-3 with TRBJ2-5; TRBD2 is a possible D gene (6 bases). CDR1 and CDR2 (germline): ENHRY, SYGVKD. The CDR3 runs to 12 residues. Between the trimmed V and J ends, which lost 10 bases and 7 bases, there was a span of 16 bases.

The DNA for the CDR3 is TGTGCCAGCAGCTTGGAAACAGGGTATCTTTCACCCCTCCACTTT. This encodes CASSLETGYLSPLHF. The chain combines TRBV5-6 with TRBJ1-6; TRBD1 is a possible D gene (6 bases). CDR3 length: 15 amino acids. V was pared by 0 bases and J by 9 bases, with 13 bases between. Germline-derived CDR1 and CDR2 are SGHDT and YYEEEE.

The chain is built from TRBV19 and TRBJ2-7, with 7 bases aligning to TRBD1. Germline V gives CDR1 LNHDA, CDR2 SQIVND (reference sequence). Germline trimming cut 4 bases from V and 7 bases from J; bases unmatched to any gene: 10. The CDR3 is 14 amino acids. The CDR3 nucleotides are TGTGCCAGTAGTAGAGGGGACGGGACAGAAGAGCAGTACTTC. Translation: CASSRGDGTEEQYF.

This chain links TRBV30 with TRBJ2-5; D uncertain. This CDR3 comprises 12 residues. Germline CDR1 GTSNPN, CDR2 SVGIG (reference sequence). Trimming removed 0 bases from V and 11 bases from J, with 13 bases in between. In nucleotides, the CDR3 is TGTGCCTGGAGTGTAACGGAAGTAGAGCAGTACTTC. It encodes CAWSVTEVEQYF.

The V and J genes are TRBV6-1 and TRBJ1-2; possible D gene TRBD1, 5 bases. This CDR3 is built from 13 residues. The V end lost 4 bases, the J end lost 3 bases, and 9 bases lay between the germline ends. Germline V gene lookup returns CDR1 MNHNS and CDR2 SASEGT. As DNA, the CDR3 is TGTGCCAGCAGTGGGGGGGAGTACTATGGCTACACCTTC. Translating gives CASSGGEYYGYTF.

A remark on this clone: Other nucleotide sequences in the sample specify the same CDR3. The chain carries TRBV29-1 and TRBJ2-3; 9 bases are a match to TRBD1. The CDR3 contains 14 residues. CDR1 and CDR2 from the germline V gene are SQVTM and ANQGSEA. J was trimmed by 0 bases and V by 6 bases; bases with no gene match: 4. CDR3 sequence (DNA): TGCAGCGTAGCGGGACAGGGTAGCACAGATACGCAGTATTTT. This sequence encodes CSVAGQGSTDTQYF.

V is TRBV11-2 and J is TRBJ1-4; D possibly corresponds to TRBD1 (5 bases). Per germline, CDR1 SGHAT and CDR2 FQNNGV. V dropped 5 bases and J dropped 6 bases, with 22 bases sitting between them. This CDR3 is 17 amino acids long. The CDR3 loop is CASSPLWDFTGDEKLFF. The CDR3 nucleotides are TGTGCCAGCAGCCCCTTATGGGACTTCACCGGGGATGAAAAACTGTTTTTT.

The gene calls are TRBV30 and TRBJ1-1; TRBD1 might be the D (6 bases). V lost 5 bases and J 1 base, leaving 11 bases between the germline ends. This CDR3 is built from 13 residues. Looked up from germline, CDR1 is GTSNPN and CDR2 is SVGIG (reference sequence). The CDR3 sequence: CAWEYRANTEAFF. The CDR3 nucleotides read TGTGCCTGGGAATACAGGGCGAACACTGAAGCTTTCTTT.

This chain uses TRBV27 with TRBJ1-6, with a possible D match to TRBD1 (5 bases). The germline V gene encodes CDR1 MNHEY and CDR2 SMNVEV (reference sequence). There are 18 residues in the CDR3. Trimming took off 3 bases at V and 6 bases at J, with 21 bases between the two ends. CDR3 DNA sequence: TGTGCCAGCAGTTTTCTCTCGGTCTCTCGGGGCTCTAATTCACCCCTCCACTTT. Protein: CASSFLSVSRGSNSPLHF.

This chain joins TRBV7-2 and TRBJ2-1, with D possibly being TRBD1 (6 bases). The CDR3 sequence is 13 residues long. Germline CDR1 SGHTA, CDR2 FQGNSA. The V gene lost 5 bases and the J gene lost 7 bases, with 12 bases spanning the gap. Here the CDR3 DNA reads TGTGCCAGCAGCCTTAACCAGGGGAATGAGCAGTTCTTC. It specifies CASSLNQGNEQFF.

This clone was recorded once. CDR3 DNA: TGTGCCACCACCCTTACAGACCAAGAGACCCAGTACTTC. It codes for CATTLTDQETQYF. This chain uses TRBV18 with TRBJ2-5, with no clear D. Germline V gene lookup returns CDR1 KGHSH and CDR2 LQKENI. This CDR3 is 13 amino acids long. V was cut by 10 bases and J by 0 bases, with 12 bases left in between.

The chain recombines TRBV10-3 with TRBJ2-1, with D perhaps TRBD1 or TRBD2 (5 bases each). Trimming stripped 11 bases from V and 2 bases from J, with 16 bases between. CDR1 and CDR2 from the germline V gene are ENHRY and SYGVKD. This CDR3 has 14 amino acids. As DNA, the CDR3 is TGTGCCGCCTCAGGACACGGGACCTACAATGAGCAGTTCTTC. This codes for CAASGHGTYNEQFF.